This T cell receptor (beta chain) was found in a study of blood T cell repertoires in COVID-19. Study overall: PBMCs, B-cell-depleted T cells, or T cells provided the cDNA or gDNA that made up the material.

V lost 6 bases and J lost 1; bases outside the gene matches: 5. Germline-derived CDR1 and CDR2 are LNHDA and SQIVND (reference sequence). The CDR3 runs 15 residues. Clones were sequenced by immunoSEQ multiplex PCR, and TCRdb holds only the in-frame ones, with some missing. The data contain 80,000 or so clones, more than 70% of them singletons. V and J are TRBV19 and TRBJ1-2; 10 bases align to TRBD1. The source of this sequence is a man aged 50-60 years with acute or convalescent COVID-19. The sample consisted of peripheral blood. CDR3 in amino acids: CASRRDRGFNYGYTF. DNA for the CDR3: TGTGCCAGTAGGCGGGACAGGGGATTTAACTATGGCTACACCTTC.